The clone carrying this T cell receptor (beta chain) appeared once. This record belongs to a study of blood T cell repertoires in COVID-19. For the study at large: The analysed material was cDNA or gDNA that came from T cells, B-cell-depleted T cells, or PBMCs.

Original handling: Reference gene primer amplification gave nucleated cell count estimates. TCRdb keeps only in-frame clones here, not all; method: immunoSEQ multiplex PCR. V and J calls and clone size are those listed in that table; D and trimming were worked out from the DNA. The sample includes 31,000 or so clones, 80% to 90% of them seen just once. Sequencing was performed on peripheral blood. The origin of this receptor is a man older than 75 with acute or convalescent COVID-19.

CDR3 sequence reads: CASSSWTGEYEQYF. CDR3 in DNA: TGTGCCAGCTCCTCGTGGACAGGGGAATACGAGCAGTACTTC. The chain uses TRBV28 and TRBJ2-7, with 9 bases matching TRBD1. Per germline, CDR1 MDHEN and CDR2 SYDVKM. This CDR3 contains 14 residues. With V trimmed by 8 bases and J by 4 bases, 9 bases remained unmatched.